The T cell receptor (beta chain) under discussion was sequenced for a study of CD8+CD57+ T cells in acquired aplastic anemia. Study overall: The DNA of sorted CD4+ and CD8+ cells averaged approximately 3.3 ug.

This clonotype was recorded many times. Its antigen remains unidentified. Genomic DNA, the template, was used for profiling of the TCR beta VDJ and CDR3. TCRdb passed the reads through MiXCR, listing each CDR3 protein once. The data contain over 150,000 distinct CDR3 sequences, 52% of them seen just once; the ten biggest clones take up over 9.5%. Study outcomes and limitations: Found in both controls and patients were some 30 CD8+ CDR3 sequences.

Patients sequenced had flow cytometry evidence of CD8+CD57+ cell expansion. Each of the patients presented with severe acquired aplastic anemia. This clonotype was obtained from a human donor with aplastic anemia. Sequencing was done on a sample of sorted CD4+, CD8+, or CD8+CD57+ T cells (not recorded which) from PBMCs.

CDR3 sequence: CAISESKGGEQYF. In DNA, the CDR3 is TGTGCCATCAGTGAGTCTAAGGGGGGCGAGCAGTACTTC. The chain carries TRBV10-3 and TRBJ2-7; either TRBD1 or TRBD2 may supply D (6 bases each). The germline V and J ends were trimmed by 0 bases and 6 bases, with 9 bases remaining between them. The CDR3 spans 13 residues. Germline V lookup: CDR1 ENHRY, CDR2 SYGVKD.